This T cell receptor (beta chain) was sequenced for a study of neoadjuvant anti-PD-1 for oral cavity cancer. Study-level results: With a few patients per group, TCR findings need larger cohorts. Pretreatment Treg/Th17 ratio correlated inversely with post-treatment tumor clonality.

In this sample, this clone turned up once. What it binds is unknown. Data came from immunoSEQ multiplex PCR; TCRdb stores just in-frame clones and leaves some out. Here the sample spans 10,000 to 15,000 clones, around 58% being singletons. CDR1 and CDR2 from the germline V gene are SGHDT and YYEEEE. V dropped 2 bases and J dropped 8 bases, with 16 bases sitting between them. The CDR3 consists of 15 residues. This sequence joins TRBV5-6 and TRBJ1-4, with D tentatively TRBD1 (5 bases). The sequences come from tumor tissue, collected before nivolumab (anti-PD-1) treatment. This receptor was taken from a person between 40 and 85 years old with oral cavity squamous cell carcinoma. CDR3 region: CASSFGTHLKEKLFF. The CDR3 nucleotides read TGTGCCAGCAGCTTCGGGACCCACCTGAAGGAAAAACTGTTTTTT.